This entry features one T cell receptor (beta chain) sequence. Antigen specificity is unknown. The sample comes from a study of cytomegalovirus exposure and HLA in healthy donors. Whole-study results and caveats: Most of the CMV-associated TCR beta chains (in a later analysis) appeared to be HLA-restricted. Certain sequence variants were highly shared and formed a cluster, and this cluster was likely a sequencing artifact. Most TCR beta V segments were productive about 87% or about 30% of the time in an earlier analysis.

The V gene end was trimmed by 3 bases and the J gene end by 1 base; junction bases not matched to a gene: 3. The CDR3 runs 16 residues. Germline loops: CDR1 PRHDT, CDR2 FYEKMQ (reference sequence). The PCR employed 60 Vbeta primers together with 13 Jbeta primers. Sequencing was performed with immunoSEQ multiplex PCR; in TCRdb, only in-frame clones are kept and a portion is missing. The sample has about 81,000 clones; more than 60% are singletons. The sequencing sample was made of PBMCs. The receptor's source is a man in his fifties or sixties in good health and CMV-seropositive. V gene TRBV13 combines with J gene TRBJ2-1, with 10 bases identical to TRBD2. The DNA of the CDR3 is TGTGCCAGCAGCTTGGCGACTAGCGGGTCCTACAATGAGCAGTTCTTC. Translation: CASSLATSGSYNEQFF.